Listed here are 31 T cell receptor beta chains from one sample, sequenced in a study of OX40 agonist ivuxolimab in advanced cancers. The library was prepared using the immunoSEQ multiplex PCR assay. What TCRdb holds here is the immuneACCESS table cut down to in-frame rearrangements. Part of the clones is not present; checked against another copy, under half of the missing clones reflect an unresolved V gene, and the others are unexplained. Counted in this sample were more than 30,000 clones; roughly 90% of them appeared once. Of the sample, around a third is held by the ten largest clones. Here the sequenced sample was CD4+ or CD8+ T cells sorted from blood, taken in a trial of the OX40 agonist ivuxolimab. The receptor source for this set is an adult with an advanced solid tumor such as melanoma, head and neck, liver or kidney cancer.

CDR3: CASSVTGVGNEQYF. The CDR3 coding sequence is TGTGCCAGCAGCGTGACAGGGGTTGGGAACGAGCAGTACTTC. This sequence joins TRBV9 and TRBJ2-7; 8 nucleotides line up with TRBD1. From germline, CDR1 is SGDLS and CDR2 YYNGEE. V trimming: 2 bases; J trimming: 5 bases; junction bases outside the gene matches: 6. The CDR3 runs to 14 residues.

As for this clone: This CDR3 is also generated by other DNA sequences in the sample. This chain uses TRBV9 with TRBJ2-7; TRBD1 agrees at 7 bases. The germline V gene encodes CDR1 SGDLS and CDR2 YYNGEE. Unmatched junction bases numbered 0, after V lost 3 bases and J lost 3 bases. CDR3 length equals 12 residues. Written as DNA, the CDR3 is TGTGCCAGCAGCGGACAGGGCTACGAGCAGTACTTC. Its translation is CASSGQGYEQYF.

This clone was counted only a few times. J is TRBJ2-1 and V is TRBV4-1; D is ambiguous. Germline CDR1 reads MGHRA; CDR2 reads YSYEKL. There are 12 residues in the CDR3. V was pared by 1 base and J by 9 bases, with 7 bases between. CDR3 bases: TGCGCCAGCAGCCAAGGGCGGACTGAGCAGTTCTTC. This gives the protein CASSQGRTEQFF.

The rearrangement uses TRBV9 and TRBJ2-4, with D perhaps matching TRBD2 (6 bases). V gave up 4 bases and J gave up 1 base, with 18 bases separating them. The CDR3 loop spans 17 amino acids. Germline assignment: CDR1 SGDLS and CDR2 YYNGEE. CDR3 DNA sequence: TGTGCCAGCAGCCCCCCTATTGGGGAGGTGGCCAAAAACATTCAGTACTTC. It translates to CASSPPIGEVAKNIQYF.

The chain has TRBV6-6 and TRBJ2-1; 9 nucleotides align to TRBD2. V shed 2 bases, J shed 2 bases, and the junction held 1 base outside the gene matches. The CDR3 runs 15 residues. Germline-derived CDR1 and CDR2 are MNHNY and SVGAGI (reference sequence). The CDR3 DNA sequence: TGTGCCAGCAGTTACAGCGGGGGGCCCTACAATGAGCAGTTCTTC. Protein: CASSYSGGPYNEQFF.

The V call is TRBV11-2, the J call TRBJ2-7; no clear D gene. V was clipped by 3 bases and J by 0 bases, with 6 bases between them. Germline V CDR1 and CDR2: SGHAT, FQNNGV. The CDR3 is made up of 13 amino acids. The CDR3 nucleotides are TGTGCCAGCAGCTTGACGGCCTCCTACGAGCAGTACTTC. Translating gives CASSLTASYEQYF.

This chain links TRBV9 with TRBJ2-7; 9 nucleotides agree with TRBD2. Trimming cost V 4 bases and J 4 bases; bases outside gene matches: 15. This CDR3 spans 17 amino acids. The germline V gene has CDR1 SGDLS and CDR2 YYNGEE. CDR3 residues: CASSPSSGKDNRYEQYF. CDR3 DNA: TGTGCCAGCAGCCCCTCTAGCGGGAAGGATAACAGGTACGAGCAGTACTTC.

V gene TRBV13 combines with J gene TRBJ2-4; the D call may be TRBD1 or TRBD2 (5 bases each). CDR3 length equals 14 residues. The V end lost 0 bases, the J end lost 4 bases, and 7 bases lay between the germline ends. The germline gives CDR1 PRHDT, CDR2 FYEKMQ (reference sequence). The CDR3 loop is CASSLGEGKNIQYF. The CDR3 nucleotides read TGTGCCAGCAGCTTAGGAGAGGGGAAAAACATTCAGTACTTC.

This clone was detected only once. J is TRBJ2-7 and V is TRBV27, with a weak D call TRBD1 (6 bases). V was clipped by 3 bases and J by 3 bases, with 12 bases between them. The CDR3 sequence is 14 residues long. CDR1 is MNHEY, CDR2 SMNVEV, per germline (reference sequence). The CDR3 here is CASSFSGTSYEQYF. CDR3 in DNA: TGTGCCAGCAGTTTTTCTGGGACAAGCTACGAGCAGTACTTC.

This chain uses TRBV7-2 with TRBJ2-7, with TRBD2 as a possible D gene (6 bases). The germline V and J ends were trimmed by 6 bases and 3 bases, with 18 bases remaining between them. The germline gives CDR1 SGHTA, CDR2 FQGNSA. The CDR3 is 15 residues long. The CDR3 region has the DNA TGTGCCAGCAGTTTCCCCGGGACTGGCAACTACGAGCAGTACTTC. This translates into CASSFPGTGNYEQYF.

The chain has TRBV6-6 and TRBJ1-2; D unclear. The V gene lost 2 bases and the J gene lost 8 bases, with 15 bases spanning the gap. Germline CDR1 and CDR2: MNHNY and SVGAGI (reference sequence). This CDR3 is 14 amino acids long. CDR3 residues: CASSYDLGVEGYTF. In nucleotides, the CDR3 is TGTGCCAGCAGTTACGATCTTGGGGTTGAAGGCTACACCTTC.

V usage is TRBV6-6 and J usage is TRBJ1-1; perhaps TRBD1 as D (5 bases). The CDR3 contains 13 residues. Germline V gene sequence: CDR1 MNHNY, CDR2 SVGAGI (reference sequence). Between the trimmed V and J ends, which lost 5 bases and 1 base, there was a span of 8 bases. In nucleotides, the CDR3 is TGTGCCAGCAGTGCCGGGGGGAACACTGAAGCTTTCTTT. The encoded protein is CASSAGGNTEAFF.

The gene calls are TRBV7-2 and TRBJ1-1; D unclear. CDR1 is SGHTA, CDR2 FQGNSA, per germline. Trimming took off 5 bases at V and 10 bases at J, with 11 bases between the two ends. The CDR3 runs to 11 residues. The CDR3 DNA reads TGTGCCAGCAGCGCGGACTTCAGAGCTTTCTTT. Translation gives CASSADFRAFF. The whole variable domain, filled in from reference TRBV7-2 and TRBJ1-1, reads GAGVSQSPSNKVTEKGKDVELRCDPISGHTALYWYRQSLGQGLEFLIYFQGNSAPDKSGLPSDRFSAERTGGSVSTLTIQRTQQEDSAVYLCASSADFRAFFGQGTRLTVV.

The chain couples TRBV9 to TRBJ2-7; no firm D call. Looked up from germline, CDR1 is SGDLS and CDR2 is YYNGEE. CDR3 length equals 12 residues. The V end lost 4 bases, the J end lost 3 bases, and 8 bases lay between the germline ends. CDR3 loop: CASSPDHYEQYF. Here the CDR3 DNA reads TGTGCCAGCAGCCCGGACCACTACGAGCAGTACTTC.

This clone was observed once. The chain carries TRBV2 and TRBJ1-1, with no clear D. Germline V gives CDR1 SNHLY, CDR2 FYNNEI. The CDR3 consists of 9 residues. V was pared by 11 bases and J by 6 bases, with 7 bases between. In DNA, the CDR3 is TGTGCCGAGCGGCCTGAAGCTTTCTTT. Translation: CAERPEAFF.

This chain connects TRBV27 to TRBJ2-2, with 10 bases aligning to TRBD2. V was pared by 3 bases and J by 3 bases, with 7 bases of the junction left unmatched. Germline V lookup: CDR1 MNHEY, CDR2 SMNVEV (reference sequence). This CDR3 spans 17 amino acids. The CDR3 coding sequence is TGTGCCAGCAGTTTTACCCGTCTAGCGGGAGACACCGGGGAGCTGTTTTTT. Translating gives CASSFTRLAGDTGELFF.

This clone was counted between two and nine times. The chain couples TRBV6-5 to TRBJ2-2; 8 bases are shared with TRBD1. V dropped 2 bases and J dropped 7; count of bases not matched to a gene: 6. The CDR3 is 15 amino acids. Germline V gene lookup returns CDR1 MNHEY and CDR2 SVGAGI. The CDR3 region is CASSYVTGGYGELFF. DNA for the CDR3: TGTGCCAGCAGTTACGTAACAGGGGGTTACGGGGAGCTGTTTTTT.

This sequence joins TRBV27 and TRBJ1-5; D may be TRBD1 (6 bases). Germline lookup yields CDR1 MNHEY and CDR2 SMNVEV (reference sequence). V lost 6 bases and J 8 bases, leaving 20 bases between the germline ends. The CDR3 contains 15 residues. The CDR3 region has the DNA TGTGCCAGCAGAACCTCCGGGACACTCATGGAGCCCCAGCATTTT. This gives the protein CASRTSGTLMEPQHF.

This clone was counted only a few times. CDR3 protein: CASSSGQGVENTIYF. CDR3 sequence (DNA): TGTGCCAGCAGCTCGGGACAGGGAGTCGAAAACACCATATATTTT. The chain uses TRBV7-9 and TRBJ1-3; the match to TRBD1 covers 9 bases. Germline CDR1 and CDR2: SEHNR and FQNEAQ (reference sequence). There are 15 residues in the CDR3. Unmatched junction bases numbered 7, after V lost 4 bases and J lost 6 bases.

The chain joins TRBV2 to TRBJ2-7; 9 nucleotides agree with TRBD1. The CDR3 extends over 17 amino acids. Germline CDR1 SNHLY, CDR2 FYNNEI. V trimming: 3 bases; J trimming: 0 bases; junction bases outside the gene matches: 9. The CDR3 DNA is TGTGCCAGCAGTGACCTTCGGGACAGGGCCTTCTCCTACGAGCAGTACTTC. This sequence encodes CASSDLRDRAFSYEQYF.

The genes are TRBV27 and TRBJ1-6, with 8 bases fitting TRBD1. Germline V gene data show CDR1 as MNHEY and CDR2 as SMNVEV (reference sequence). This CDR3 region has 18 residues. V shed 5 bases, J shed 0 bases, and the junction held 9 bases outside the gene matches. CDR3 nucleotide sequence: TGTGCCAGCAGTCCGGGACAGGCTTATAGCTCCTATAATTCACCCCTCCACTTT. It codes for CASSPGQAYSSYNSPLHF.

The chain employs TRBV7-9 and TRBJ2-3, with D tentatively TRBD1 (6 bases). There are 15 residues in the CDR3. Trimming removed 6 bases at V and 2 bases at J, with 15 bases between. Germline CDR1 and CDR2: SEHNR and FQNEAQ (reference sequence). Written as DNA, the CDR3 is TGTGCCAGCAGGGCCCCAGGGGCGGCCACAGATACGCAGTATTTT. Its protein is CASRAPGAATDTQYF. Combining the CDR3 with reference TRBV7-9 and TRBJ2-3 gives the whole variable domain DTGVSQNPRHKITKRGQNVTFRCDPISEHNRLYWYRQTLGQGPEFLTYFQNEAQLEKSRLLSDRFSAERPKGSFSTLEIQRTEQGDSAMYLCASRAPGAATDTQYFGPGTRLTVL.

The rearrangement joins TRBV27 to TRBJ2-7; D unresolved. The CDR3 runs 15 residues. The germline V gene encodes CDR1 MNHEY and CDR2 SMNVEV (reference sequence). V lost 1 base and J lost 0, with 10 bases in between. CDR3 sequence reads: CASSLYTASSYEQYF. CDR3 DNA sequence: TGTGCCAGCAGTTTATATACCGCGAGCTCCTACGAGCAGTACTTC.

This chain links TRBV11-2 with TRBJ2-1; 13 bases map to TRBD2. Germline V lookup: CDR1 SGHAT, CDR2 FQNNGV. Unmatched junction bases numbered 8, after V lost 5 bases and J lost 7 bases. The CDR3 covers 16 residues. CDR3 sequence (DNA): TGTGCCAGCAGCGAGACTAGCGGGAGGAGTGGGAATGAGCAGTTCTTC. Amino acid sequence: CASSETSGRSGNEQFF.

The rearrangement joins TRBV7-9 to TRBJ1-4, with a weak D call TRBD1 (6 bases). CDR1 is SEHNR and CDR2 is FQNEAQ in the germline V gene (reference sequence). The CDR3 covers 16 residues. The V end lost 5 bases, the J end lost 3 bases, and 16 bases lay between the germline ends. In DNA, the CDR3 is TGTGCCAGCAGCACCTTCTCGACAGGCTCTAATGAAAAACTGTTTTTT. It specifies CASSTFSTGSNEKLFF.

The CDR3 sequence: CASSMRGEYSNQPQHF. The DNA for the CDR3 is TGTGCCAGTAGTATGAGAGGAGAGTATAGCAATCAGCCCCAGCATTTT. The rearrangement links TRBV19 to TRBJ1-5; D not resolved. Germline CDR1 LNHDA, CDR2 SQIVND (reference sequence). The CDR3 contains 16 residues. Trimming took off 3 bases at V and 0 bases at J, with 12 bases between the two ends.

The chain couples TRBV9 to TRBJ1-4; the match to TRBD1 covers 9 bases. Germline V lookup: CDR1 SGDLS, CDR2 YYNGEE. Trimming cost V 6 bases and J 8 bases; bases outside gene matches: 11. The CDR3 has 15 residues. As DNA, the CDR3 is TGTGCCAGCAACCAACAAGGACAGGGGTACGAAAAACTGTTTTTT. Translated: CASNQQGQGYEKLFF.

The chain recombines TRBV6-5 with TRBJ1-2; D remains unclear. V gave up 3 bases and J gave up 8 bases, with 13 bases separating them. This CDR3 has 13 residues. Germline CDR1 reads MNHEY; CDR2 reads SVGAGI. The CDR3 region has the DNA TGTGCCAGCAGTTATAGTACAGCGGAAGGCTACACCTTC. This sequence encodes CASSYSTAEGYTF.

This chain joins TRBV28 and TRBJ2-1, with 12 bases matching TRBD2. V shed 6 bases and J 6 bases; nucleotides not matched to a gene: 12. CDR3 length: 17 residues. Germline CDR1 and CDR2: MDHEN and SYDVKM. The CDR3 DNA sequence: TGTGCCAGCAGCTATATCCGACTAGCGGGAGTGTTCAATGAGCAGTTCTTC. Translated, it gives CASSYIRLAGVFNEQFF.

J is TRBJ2-2 and V is TRBV19, with D uncertain. Germline values: CDR1 LNHDA, CDR2 SQIVND (reference sequence). V gave up 2 bases and J gave up 6 bases, with 16 bases separating them. CDR3 size: 16 residues. In DNA, the CDR3 is TGTGCCAGTAGTATAAGATTGGGCCAACATGCCGGGGAGCTGTTTTTT. This codes for CASSIRLGQHAGELFF. Full variable domain (rest looked up from reference TRBV19 and TRBJ2-2): DGGITQSPKYLFRKEGQNVTLSCEQNLNHDAMYWYRQDPGQGLRLIYYSQIVNDFQKGDIAEGYSVSREKKESFPLTVTSAQKNPTAFYLCASSIRLGQHAGELFFGEGSRLTVL.

The rearrangement joins TRBV5-1 to TRBJ2-1; D is unresolved. CDR1 SGHRS and CDR2 YFSETQ come from the germline V gene. This CDR3 has 16 residues. Trimming stripped 0 bases from V and 0 bases from J, with 10 bases between. CDR3 nucleotide sequence: TGCGCCAGCAGCTTGGTGGGCGGAAGCTCCTACAATGAGCAGTTCTTC. It translates to CASSLVGGSSYNEQFF.